This is a list of T cell receptor beta chains from one sample in a study of T cells in Graves' hyperthyroidism and ophthalmopathy. TCRdb fed the multiplex PCR reads into MiXCR, producing one record per CDR3 protein. The sample holds about 770,000 distinct CDR3 sequences, approximately 18% seen once. Sequencing used blood. All receptors come from a woman in her forties or fifties with Graves' hyperthyroidism that later progressed to Graves' ophthalmopathy. The CDR3 runs from the conserved cysteine through the conserved F or W. The D gene is left open where the match is weak. Clone size, where shown, is once, few, many, or a class for clones that have expanded.

v_call,clone_size,j_call,d_call,cdr3_aa,cdr3_nt
TRBV7-2,.,TRBJ2-5,.,CVSSSNRLVQETQYF,TGTGTCAGCAGCTCAAATCGTCTAGTGCAAGAGACCCAGTACTTC
TRBV7-8,few,TRBJ1-2,TRBD1,CASSLEDRALNYGYTF,TGTGCCAGCAGCTTGGAGGACAGGGCCCTAAACTATGGCTACACCTTC
TRBV20-1,many,TRBJ1-1,.,CSAAGGDTEAFF,TGCAGTGCTGCGGGAGGGGACACTGAAGCTTTCTTT
TRBV3-1,many,TRBJ1-5,.,CASSQDKVPQPQHF,TGTGCCAGCAGCCAAGATAAGGTCCCCCAGCCCCAGCATTTT
TRBV28,many,TRBJ2-7,TRBD2,CASSLTSGVYEQYF,TGTGCCAGCAGTTTGACTAGCGGGGTCTACGAGCAGTACTTC
TRBV12-3/TRBV12-4,many,TRBJ1-5,.,CASSFSPGGGQPQHF,TGTGCCAGCAGTTTTAGCCCGGGGGGCGGACAGCCCCAGCATTTT
TRBV6-6,.,TRBJ2-1,TRBD2,CASSYSTSDEQFF,TGTGCCAGCAGTTACTCGACTAGCGATGAGCAGTTCTTC
TRBV20-1,many,TRBJ2-6,.,CSAETSFSGANVLTF,TGCAGTGCCGAGACCTCCTTCTCTGGGGCCAACGTCCTGACTTTC
TRBV27,many,TRBJ1-1,.,CASSLSGEWTEAFF,TGTGCCAGCAGTTTATCGGGGGAATGGACTGAAGCTTTCTTT
TRBV13,.,TRBJ2-3,TRBD2,CASSPRTSGVDTQYF,TGTGCCAGCAGCCCGCGGACTAGCGGTGTAGATACGCAGTATTTT
TRBV6-1,few,TRBJ1-2,.,CASTVRPTDYGYTF,TGTGCCAGCACCGTTAGACCGACAGACTATGGCTACACCTTC
TRBV11-2,many,TRBJ1-2,.,CASSFTLDSVYGYTF,TGTGCCAGCAGCTTCACTCTCGACAGCGTCTATGGCTACACCTTC
TRBV20-1,many,TRBJ2-7,TRBD2,CSARGSGGFAYEQYF,TGCAGTGCTAGAGGTAGCGGGGGGTTTGCCTACGAGCAGTACTTC
TRBV12-3/TRBV12-4,many,TRBJ1-1,.,CASSLASATELLGAFF,TGTGCCAGCAGTTTAGCGAGCGCTACAGAACTACTGGGGGCTTTCTTT
TRBV7-9,.,TRBJ2-3,.,CASSYPTGLGSDTQYF,TGTGCCAGCAGCTATCCCACGGGTCTCGGTTCAGATACGCAGTATTTT
TRBV3-1,many,TRBJ1-3,.,CASSQLHTGRSGNTIYF,TGTGCCAGCAGCCAACTCCATACCGGCCGCTCTGGAAACACCATATATTTT
TRBV7-9,few,TRBJ2-2,.,CASSSDLTNTGELFF,TGTGCCAGCAGCTCGGACTTAACGAACACCGGGGAGCTGTTTTTT
TRBV12-3/TRBV12-4,once,TRBJ2-3,.,CASFRDPSTDTQYF,TGTGCCAGCTTCCGGGACCCAAGTACAGATACGCAGTATTTT
TRBV3-1,.,TRBJ1-2,.,CASSQAPASNYGYTF,TGTGCCAGCAGCCAAGCCCCAGCCTCTAACTATGGCTACACCTTC
TRBV2,.,TRBJ1-3,.,CASSGDTFSGNTIYF,TGTGCCAGCAGTGGTGACACGTTCTCTGGAAACACCATATATTTT
TRBV12-3/TRBV12-4,many,TRBJ1-4,TRBD1,CASSPVGTGYNEKLFF,TGTGCCAGCAGTCCTGTTGGGACAGGTTATAATGAAAAACTGTTTTTT
TRBV3-1,many,TRBJ1-2,.,CASSDTEDYGYTF,TGTGCCAGCAGCGATACAGAGGACTATGGCTACACCTTC